The T cell receptor beta chain described here comes from a study of T cell repertoires in cytomegalovirus infection. Whole-study context: CMV infection plus the matching HLA type was flagged by public TCR beta signatures. Study-level results: Across the ex vivo response, the dominant clonotypes were HLA-C-restricted CMV-specific TCR beta clonotypes.

Each CDR3 protein gets one entry after TCRdb re-called the reads with MiXCR. The table lists around 280,000 distinct CDR3 sequences, about a tenth of them singletons, with around 2.6% in the top ten. This clonotype was observed many times. Its antigen is not identified. V lost 1 base and J 4 bases, leaving 9 bases between the germline ends. Germline V gives CDR1 SGHNT, CDR2 YYREEE (reference sequence). The CDR3 runs 14 residues. The V call is TRBV5-4, the J call TRBJ2-4, with D maybe TRBD2 (6 bases). Sample: PBMCs. The clonotype was recovered from a human donor in good health (CMV status not recorded). Some clones in this sample may be carry-over from other donors' samples. This chain's CDR3 is CASSLSGVKNIQYF. The CDR3 DNA reads TGTGCCAGCAGCTTGTCGGGGGTAAAAAACATTCAGTACTTC.